A selection of T cell receptor beta chains follows, all from one sample in a study of T cell responses to AZD1222 COVID-19 vaccine. Sequencing was performed with immunoSEQ multiplex PCR; in TCRdb, only in-frame clones are kept and a portion is missing. This sample carries some 130,000 clones, roughly 86% of them seen once, and the ten largest clones take roughly 5.2%. Sequenced material: peripheral blood, taken 28 days after the second AZD1222 dose. Source of these receptors: an adult who received the AZD1222 COVID-19 vaccine. The CDR3 runs from the conserved cysteine through the conserved F or W. The D gene is left open where the match is weak. Some rows mark clone size as missing; the rest say once, few, many or name a class of expanded clone.

clone_size d_call j_call v_call cdr3_nt cdr3_aa
NA NA TRBJ1-3 TRBV11-2 TGTGCCAGCAGCCCGGGCCCAGCGGGAAACACCATATATTTT CASSPGPAGNTIYF
NA NA TRBJ2-1 TRBV7-7 TGTGCCAGCAGCCAAACAGGTAGCTCCTACAATGAGCAGTTCTTC CASSQTGSSYNEQFF
NA NA TRBJ2-1 TRBV6-5 TGTGCCAGCAGGATGGACCCGACGAATGAGCAGTTCTTC CASRMDPTNEQFF
NA NA TRBJ1-1 TRBV19 TGTGCCAGTAGTAACATGTGGGGTATAGCTTTCTTT CASSNMWGIAFF
NA TRBD1 TRBJ2-7 TRBV5-4 TGTGCCAGCAGCCTCACCGGGACAGTTAACGAGCAGTACTTC CASSLTGTVNEQYF
NA NA TRBJ2-7 TRBV14 TGTGCCAGCAGCCCCCAGTTGACAGGTTCTTACGAGCAGTACTTC CASSPQLTGSYEQYF
NA NA TRBJ1-5 TRBV7-9 TGTGCCAGCAGCCCCCTGCTCGGGGGGCGAGATCAGCCCCAGCATTTT CASSPLLGGRDQPQHF
NA TRBD1 TRBJ1-4 TRBV7-9 TGTGCCAGCAGCAAAGACAGGGGGTGGTACGGAAAACTGTTTTTT CASSKDRGWYGKLFF
NA NA TRBJ1-5 TRBV28 TGTGCCAGCAGTTTTTGGAGTCAGCCCCAGCATTTT CASSFWSQPQHF
few NA TRBJ1-5 TRBV19 TGTGCCAGTAGGCACAACAGGGTGGGTCAGCCCCAGCATTTT CASRHNRVGQPQHF
NA NA TRBJ2-1 TRBV11-2 TGTGCCAGCAGCCCAACCAGGGCCGGAAGATACAATGAGCAGTTCTTC CASSPTRAGRYNEQFF
NA NA TRBJ1-4 TRBV28 TGTGCCAGCAGTGCCCCGGATGAAAAACTGTTTTTT CASSAPDEKLFF
NA NA TRBJ2-5 TRBV24-1 TGTGCCACCAGTGATTTGAGGGTGGGGGAGACCCAGTACTTC CATSDLRVGETQYF
NA TRBD2 TRBJ2-7 TRBV28 TGTGCCAGCAGTCCGTGGGAGGTAGCGGGAGACTGGTACGAGCAGTACTTC CASSPWEVAGDWYEQYF
NA NA TRBJ1-2 TRBV11-3 TGTGCCAGCAGCTTATCAGGGACTAACTATGGCTACACCTTC CASSLSGTNYGYTF
NA NA TRBJ2-1 TRBV11-3 TGTGCCAGCAGCTTAGATAGGTTAGCGGTGGGACAAATTAATGAGCAGTTCTTC CASSLDRLAVGQINEQFF
NA NA TRBJ1-4 TRBV13 TGTGCCAGCAGCCCCAGTCTAGGAGCGAGGACTAATGAAAAACTGTTTTTT CASSPSLGARTNEKLFF
NA TRBD2 TRBJ2-7 TRBV6-1 TGTGCCAGCAGTGCTTTACCCGGGACTAGCGGGAGACCTACCTACGAGCAGTACTTC CASSALPGTSGRPTYEQYF
few TRBD1 TRBJ1-1 TRBV19 TGTGCCAGTACCCCCCAGGGGACAGTAAACACTGAAGCTTTCTTT CASTPQGTVNTEAFF
few NA TRBJ1-2 TRBV6-5 TGTGCCAGCAAGGATTCCCCAGGGACTAACTATGGCTACACCTTC CASKDSPGTNYGYTF
NA NA TRBJ1-2 TRBV28 TGTGCCAGCAGTTCCGGACAGTTTGGCTACACCTTC CASSSGQFGYTF
NA TRBD2 TRBJ2-3 TRBV7-2 TGTGCCAGCAGCTTAGTACTAGCGGGAGGGTGGGCAGATACGCAGTATTTT CASSLVLAGGWADTQYF
NA TRBD1 TRBJ2-1 TRBV5-1 TGCGCCAGCAGCTCCGGGACAGGGGGCTGGTATGAGCAGTTCTTC CASSSGTGGWYEQFF
NA TRBD2 TRBJ2-7 TRBV6-5 TGTGCCAGCAGTTACTCATCGACTAGCGGCTACGAGCAGTACTTC CASSYSSTSGYEQYF
once NA TRBJ2-7 TRBV2 TGTGCCAGCAACAAGCAAACCTACGAGCAGTACTTC CASNKQTYEQYF
NA TRBD2 TRBJ2-5 TRBV15 TGTGCCACCAGCAGAGATCGGGTAGCGGGGGCCAGGTACTTC CATSRDRVAGARYF
NA TRBD1 TRBJ1-1 TRBV5-5 TGTGCCAGCAGCTTGGCAGGGGGAAACACTGAAGCTTTCTTT CASSLAGGNTEAFF
NA NA TRBJ1-5 TRBV6-5 TGTGCCAGCAGTCCTACAGTAGTCCTGGACCAGCCCCAGCATTTT CASSPTVVLDQPQHF